The next 16 T cell receptor beta chains were all read from a single sample in a study of T-cell memory formation after mild COVID-19. One entry per CDR3 protein, called by TCRdb with MiXCR from the 5' RACE reads. The repertoire includes around 80,000 distinct CDR3 sequences, approximately 14% of them detected once, and 31% sits in the top ten. The specimen sequenced was PBMCs or a T cell subset sorted from them (not recorded which). These receptor sequences come from an adult woman who had mild COVID-19 (a few samples of this study predate the infection). Cell type and time point are not known.

This chain joins TRBV25-1 and TRBJ2-3; 11 bases map to TRBD2. Per germline, CDR1 MGHDK and CDR2 SYGVNS. The V and J ends lost 2 bases and 4 bases, in that order; junction bases with no gene match: 5. The CDR3 is 16 amino acids. As DNA, the CDR3 is TGTGCCAGCAGTGAACTAGCGGGGGGAAGCGCAGATACGCAGTATTTT. Translated: CASSELAGGSADTQYF.

This clonotype turned up a few times. The V and J genes are TRBV5-1 and TRBJ2-3; unclear D gene. Trimming stripped 0 bases from V and 4 bases from J, with 3 bases between. The CDR3 is 12 residues long. Germline V CDR1 and CDR2: SGHRS, YFSETQ. CDR3 in DNA: TGCGCCAGCAGCTTGGAATCAGATACGCAGTATTTT. Protein product: CASSLESDTQYF.

V gene TRBV7-6 combines with J gene TRBJ2-2; tentatively, D is TRBD2 (5 bases). Germline CDR1 reads SGHVS; CDR2 reads FNYEAQ. The CDR3 is 12 residues long. V was clipped by 10 bases and J by 3 bases, with 9 bases between them. Here the CDR3 reads CATGVYTGELFF. DNA of the CDR3: TGTGCCACCGGGGTGTACACCGGGGAGCTGTTTTTT.

This clonotype has just a few counts. The V gene is TRBV4-1, the J gene TRBJ2-1; D is undetermined. The CDR3 contains 15 residues. The V gene lost 0 bases and the J gene lost 5 bases, with 11 bases spanning the gap. Germline CDR1 is MGHRA and CDR2 is YSYEKL. The CDR3 region has the DNA TGCGCCAGCAGCCAAGAGAACGTGGGTCACAATGAGCAGTTCTTC. It encodes CASSQENVGHNEQFF.

The genes are TRBV18 and TRBJ1-1; D unclear. Germline V gives CDR1 KGHSH, CDR2 LQKENI. Trimming stripped 2 bases from V and 6 bases from J, with 13 bases between. This CDR3 has 14 amino acids. The CDR3 region is CASSPSSTYAEAFF. The CDR3 DNA reads as TGTGCCAGCTCACCATCTTCAACATATGCTGAAGCTTTCTTT.

This rearrangement joins TRBV21-1 to TRBJ2-3; the listed D gene, TRBD2, was not tested against the DNA. TRBV21-1 is listed as a pseudogene. The CDR3 totals 17 residues. CDR3 in amino acids: CASSKARDYPGTDTQYF. CDR3 DNA sequence: TGTGCCAGCAGCAAAGCTCGAGACTATCCCGGCACAGATACGCAGTATTTT.

This clonotype turned up a few times. This sequence joins TRBV30 and TRBJ2-1; possibly TRBD2 for D (6 bases). Trimming removed 1 base from V and 10 bases from J, with 20 bases in between. Germline CDR1 reads GTSNPN; CDR2 reads SVGIG (reference sequence). This CDR3 is built from 15 residues. DNA of the CDR3: TGTGCCTGGAGTGCCGAGGCGGGATTCGTGTTAGAGCAGTTCTTC. Its protein is CAWSAEAGFVLEQFF.

Only a few counts were recorded for this clonotype. V is TRBV9 and J is TRBJ2-7, with 9 bases matching TRBD2. Germline CDR1 is SGDLS and CDR2 is YYNGEE. The V gene end was trimmed by 0 bases and the J gene end by 5 bases; junction bases not matched to a gene: 6. The CDR3 length is 15 residues. This chain's CDR3 is CASSVGGSGSHEQYF. Here the CDR3 DNA reads TGTGCCAGCAGCGTAGGAGGTAGCGGGAGCCACGAGCAGTACTTC.

This clonotype turned up a few times. The V gene is TRBV7-8, the J gene TRBJ2-7, with a possible D match to TRBD2 (5 bases). Germline V gene sequence: CDR1 SGHVS, CDR2 FQNEAQ. The ends were cut back, 4 bases at V and 6 bases at J, with 13 bases in the middle. The CDR3 spans 13 residues. In nucleotides, the CDR3 is TGTGCCAGCAGCTCCGGGATCGGAGGCGAGCAGTACTTC. Translating gives CASSSGIGGEQYF.

This clonotype was counted ten times or more. V usage is TRBV6-1 and J usage is TRBJ2-1, with 9 bases identical to TRBD2. Germline loops: CDR1 MNHNS, CDR2 SASEGT. CDR3 length: 15 amino acids. The V gene end was trimmed by 4 bases and the J gene end by 1 base; junction bases not matched to a gene: 2. The CDR3 DNA sequence: TGTGCCAGCAGTGTTAGCGGGGGATCCTACAATGAGCAGTTCTTC. Residues: CASSVSGGSYNEQFF.

This clonotype appeared a single time. This chain uses TRBV12-3 or TRBV12-4 with TRBJ2-5; D perhaps matches TRBD2 (6 bases). The CDR3 extends over 14 amino acids. V lost 7 bases to trimming and J lost 7 bases, with 19 bases between them. CDR3 loop: CASNPGDASPTQYF. The CDR3 nucleotides read TGTGCCAGCAACCCGGGAGACGCCAGCCCGACCCAGTACTTC.

This clonotype was seen more than once but under ten times. The V gene is TRBV20-1, the J gene TRBJ1-5; 10 nucleotides line up with TRBD1. CDR3 length equals 13 residues. CDR1 and CDR2 from the germline V gene are DFQATT and SNEGSKA (reference sequence). V lost 5 bases, J lost 4 bases, and 2 bases stayed unmatched. The CDR3 DNA sequence: TGCAGTGCTTGGACAGGGGGGAATCAGCCCCAGCATTTT. Residues: CSAWTGGNQPQHF.

This chain links TRBV12-3 or TRBV12-4 with TRBJ2-3; 7 bases fit TRBD1. After removal of 5 bases from V and 10 bases from J, the junction contained 6 bases not matched to a gene. This CDR3 is built from 12 residues. CDR3 sequence: CASSLDREAQYF. CDR3 sequence (DNA): TGTGCCAGCAGTCTAGACAGGGAAGCGCAGTATTTT.

The genes are TRBV6-2 or TRBV6-3 and TRBJ2-1, with D possibly TRBD1 on 5 matching bases. Trimming took 8 bases from V and 6 from J, leaving 8 bases between them. CDR1 and CDR2 (germline): MNHEY, SVGEGT. The CDR3 length is 11 residues. Written as DNA, the CDR3 is TGTGCCAGCGACAGCCTCAATGAGCAGTTCTTC. As protein: CASDSLNEQFF.

This clonotype was observed at least ten times. The rearrangement links TRBV25-1 to TRBJ2-7; tentative D call: TRBD2 (5 bases). Germline V CDR1 and CDR2: MGHDK, SYGVNS. The V end was cut by 4 bases, the J end by 4 bases, with 11 bases between. CDR3 size: 13 residues. The CDR3 DNA follows: TGTGCCAGCAGTGCTGCGGGTTATTACGAGCAGTACTTC. It translates to CASSAAGYYEQYF.

The chain recombines TRBV9 with TRBJ2-3; 8 nucleotides match TRBD2. CDR3 length equals 16 residues. V shed 1 base and J 2 bases; nucleotides not matched to a gene: 6. The germline V gene has CDR1 SGDLS and CDR2 YYNGEE. The CDR3 sequence is CASSVNLAGNTDTQYF. The DNA for the CDR3 is TGTGCCAGCAGCGTAAACCTAGCGGGTAACACAGATACGCAGTATTTT.